The clone carrying this TCR beta chain came up many times. The antigen remains undetermined. The germline gives CDR1 SGHTA, CDR2 FQGNSA. Trimming shortened V by 5 bases and J by 6 bases, and 20 bases separated the two germline ends. This CDR3 is built from 15 residues. The data were obtained in a study of neurological immune-mediated disorders. Study observations and caveats: HTLV-1-associated myelopathy ranked highest for TCR clonal expansion and multiple sclerosis lowest, beneath healthy controls.

One entry per CDR3 protein, called by TCRdb with MiXCR from the 5' RACE reads. The sample lists around 70,000 distinct CDR3 sequences, 3.2% occurring once. The chain is built from TRBV7-2 and TRBJ2-7; the D call may be TRBD1 or TRBD2 (6 bases each). The clonotype comes from a woman aged 45-65 years with multiple sclerosis. Sequencing input: PBMCs. The chain's CDR3 is CASSLTRVEGGEQYF. In DNA form, the CDR3 reads TGTGCCAGCAGCCTCACTAGAGTGGAGGGGGGCGAGCAGTACTTC.